Listed below are T cell receptor beta chains from one sample, sequenced in a study of blood T cells in healthy people across ages. A single record per CDR3 protein comes from TCRdb applying MiXCR to the 5' RACE reads. The data hold about 1.7 million distinct CDR3 sequences, with over 25% observed a single time. The source material was blood. All receptors derive from a woman aged 25-40 years in good health. CDR3s include the opening cysteine and the closing phenylalanine or tryptophan. A D gene is named only where the DNA matches it firmly. Some rows have no size entry. The others give once, few or many, or a class for an expanded clone.

size: NA; D: NA; V: TRBV6-1; J: TRBJ2-4; DNA: TGTGCCAGCAGTGACCAACAGGGTTCCGTCAACATTCAGTACTTC; CDR3: CASSDQQGSVNIQYF
size: NA; D: NA; V: TRBV6-5; J: TRBJ2-1; DNA: TGTGCCAGCAGTTACGGGGACAACAAGGATGAGCAGTTCTTC; CDR3: CASSYGDNKDEQFF
size: few; D: NA; V: TRBV3-1; J: TRBJ2-7; DNA: TGTGCCAGCAGCCAGGAGCCGAGAGGTCGGTACGAGCAGTACTTC; CDR3: CASSQEPRGRYEQYF
size: NA; D: NA; V: TRBV28; J: TRBJ2-1; DNA: TGTGCCACACGAGGATTGGGGGACAACAATGAGCAGTTCTTC; CDR3: CATRGLGDNNEQFF
size: few; D: NA; V: TRBV29-1; J: TRBJ2-5; DNA: TGCAGCGGGAGGGGGGGCCAAGAGACCCAGTACTTC; CDR3: CSGRGGQETQYF
size: NA; D: NA; V: TRBV20-1; J: TRBJ2-4; DNA: TGCAGTGCTAGAGACGGGGCGAAAAACATTCAGTACTTC; CDR3: CSARDGAKNIQYF
size: NA; D: NA; V: TRBV2; J: TRBJ1-5; DNA: TGTGCCAGCAGTGAAGAAGGGCTCGGTCAGCCCCAGCATTTT; CDR3: CASSEEGLGQPQHF
size: few; D: TRBD2; V: TRBV11-3; J: TRBJ2-1; DNA: TGTGCCAGCAGCTTATCCCGGGGGGGGATTCAGTTCTTC; CDR3: CASSLSRGGIQFF
size: NA; D: TRBD1; V: TRBV25-1; J: TRBJ2-2; DNA: TGTGCCAGCAGTGAAGGGACAGGGGGGAACACCGGGGAGCTGTTTTTT; CDR3: CASSEGTGGNTGELFF
size: NA; D: TRBD2; V: TRBV7-2; J: TRBJ2-5; DNA: TGTGCCAGCAGCCCTAGCGGGAGACCCGAAGAGACCCAGTACTTC; CDR3: CASSPSGRPEETQYF
size: NA; D: TRBD2; V: TRBV10-3; J: TRBJ2-1; DNA: TGTGCCATCAGCGGGGGGGTACCTTACAATGAGCAGTTCTTC; CDR3: CAISGGVPYNEQFF
size: NA; D: NA; V: TRBV24-1; J: TRBJ2-1; DNA: TGTGCCTCATATCCCGGGACGGATAACAATGAGCAGTTCTTC; CDR3: CASYPGTDNNEQFF
size: many; D: NA; V: TRBV28; J: TRBJ2-7; DNA: TGTGCCAGCAGTTTTGGGGGTATGACCTACGAGCAGTACTTC; CDR3: CASSFGGMTYEQYF
size: NA; D: NA; V: TRBV12-5; J: TRBJ2-7; DNA: TGTGCTAGTGGTTTGCCCTGGTTAGTAGCGCCTTCCTACGAGCAGTACTTC; CDR3: CASGLPWLVAPSYEQYF
size: NA; D: TRBD1; V: TRBV4-2; J: TRBJ1-4; DNA: TGTGCCAGCAGCCAAGCTCCTCGACAGGGCACTAATGAAAAACTGTTTTTT; CDR3: CASSQAPRQGTNEKLFF
size: NA; D: NA; V: TRBV6-5; J: TRBJ1-5; DNA: TGTGCCAGCAGACGACGGATTGATCAGCCCCAGCATTTT; CDR3: CASRRRIDQPQHF
size: many; D: NA; V: TRBV4-3; J: TRBJ2-6; DNA: TGCGCCAGCAGCCAGGAACATCCCTCTGGGGCCAACGTCCTGACTTTC; CDR3: CASSQEHPSGANVLTF
size: NA; D: NA; V: TRBV5-1; J: TRBJ1-1; DNA: TGCGCCAGCAGCTTGAATGGGCCTTGGGAACTTGAAGCTTTCTTT; CDR3: CASSLNGPWELEAFF
size: few; D: NA; V: TRBV9; J: TRBJ2-7; DNA: TGTGCCAGCAGCGTAGCGGGGGACCCTCGCGAGCAGTACTTC; CDR3: CASSVAGDPREQYF
size: NA; D: NA; V: TRBV7-9; J: TRBJ2-1; DNA: TGTGCCAGCAGCTTAGGACCCGGGGTCGGAGCGGAGAATGAGCAGTTCTTC; CDR3: CASSLGPGVGAENEQFF
size: NA; D: NA; V: TRBV7-9; J: TRBJ2-3; DNA: TGTGCCAGCAGTCAGACAATCCCGGGCACAGATACGCAGTATTTT; CDR3: CASSQTIPGTDTQYF
size: few; D: NA; V: TRBV3-1; J: TRBJ2-7; DNA: TGTGCCAGCAGCCAAGATCTGGACGGCTACGAGCAGTACTTC; CDR3: CASSQDLDGYEQYF
size: few; D: TRBD1; V: TRBV6-5; J: TRBJ1-1; DNA: TGTGCCAGCAGTTACTCGGCTAACAGGGGTGGATCTGAAGCTTTCTTT; CDR3: CASSYSANRGGSEAFF
size: many; D: TRBD1; V: TRBV24-1; J: TRBJ2-7; DNA: TGTGCCACCAGTCAGGGGGCGTTCTACGAGCAGTACTTC; CDR3: CATSQGAFYEQYF
size: NA; D: TRBD1; V: TRBV3-1; J: TRBJ2-1; DNA: TGTGCCAGCAGCCAAGCCGGGACAGGGGCCTACAATGAGCAGTTCTTC; CDR3: CASSQAGTGAYNEQFF
size: NA; D: NA; V: TRBV12-3/TRBV12-4; J: TRBJ1-5; DNA: TGTGCCAGCACCCTACAGGGCGGTCAGCCCCAGCATTTT; CDR3: CASTLQGGQPQHF
size: NA; D: NA; V: TRBV4-3; J: TRBJ1-5; DNA: TGCGTCAGCAGCCAAGGCGTGAACGATCAGCCCCAGCATTTT; CDR3: CVSSQGVNDQPQHF
size: NA; D: TRBD2; V: TRBV9; J: TRBJ2-3; DNA: TGTCCCAGCAGCCCCCGGGACTTCAACGGGGGGGATACGCAGTATTTT; CDR3: CPSSPRDFNGGDTQYF
size: NA; D: TRBD2; V: TRBV27; J: TRBJ2-7; DNA: TGTGCCCCCCGGAGGGGAGGGTACTACGAGCAGTACTTC; CDR3: CAPRRGGYYEQYF
size: NA; D: TRBD2; V: TRBV11-2; J: TRBJ2-2; DNA: TGTGCCAGCAGCTTAGATTCTCTAGCGGGTTACGACACCGGGGAGCTGTTTTTT; CDR3: CASSLDSLAGYDTGELFF
size: few; D: TRBD1; V: TRBV7-9; J: TRBJ2-1; DNA: TGTGCCAGCAGCCTGGGACAGGGGGCGTCTGACAATGAGCAGTTCTTC; CDR3: CASSLGQGASDNEQFF
size: many; D: TRBD1; V: TRBV4-1; J: TRBJ2-7; DNA: TGCGCCAGCAGCCAAGATGGGACAGGTTTCTACGAGCAGTACTTC; CDR3: CASSQDGTGFYEQYF
size: many; D: TRBD1; V: TRBV4-1; J: TRBJ1-2; DNA: TGTGCCAGCAGCCAGGGGACAGGGCGAGGCTACACCTTC; CDR3: CASSQGTGRGYTF
size: few; D: NA; V: TRBV6-2/TRBV6-3; J: TRBJ2-3; DNA: TGTGCCAGCGGATCGGGACCGACCTCCGGAGATACGCAGTATTTT; CDR3: CASGSGPTSGDTQYF
size: few; D: TRBD2; V: TRBV6-6; J: TRBJ2-2; DNA: TGTGCCAGCAGTAACAAGCGGGGAACGAACACCGGGGAGCTGTTTTTT; CDR3: CASSNKRGTNTGELFF
size: few; D: NA; V: TRBV29-1; J: TRBJ1-2; DNA: TGCAGCGTTGTTGAGGGGTCTCGGAACTATGGCTACACCTTC; CDR3: CSVVEGSRNYGYTF
size: NA; D: NA; V: TRBV7-2; J: TRBJ2-3; DNA: TGTGCCAGCAGCCACGAGGGGTTTACGCAGTATTTT; CDR3: CASSHEGFTQYF
size: many; D: NA; V: TRBV6-6; J: TRBJ1-2; DNA: TGTGCCAGCAGTTACCCGGAGGACGGAATTTATGGCTACACCTTC; CDR3: CASSYPEDGIYGYTF
size: many; D: NA; V: TRBV7-2; J: TRBJ2-1; DNA: TGTGCCAGCAGCGCGACTAGCTCCTACAATGAGCAGTTCTTC; CDR3: CASSATSSYNEQFF
size: NA; D: NA; V: TRBV7-6; J: TRBJ2-5; DNA: TGTGCCAGCAGCTTAGTCCGGGCAGCCCAAGAGACCCGGTACTTC; CDR3: CASSLVRAAQETRYF
size: few; D: NA; V: TRBV20-1; J: TRBJ1-1; DNA: TGCAGTGCTCCACAACAGGACCGAAGGGAGACTGAAGCTTTCTTT; CDR3: CSAPQQDRRETEAFF
size: NA; D: TRBD2; V: TRBV5-1; J: TRBJ2-1; DNA: TGCGCCATCAGCTCGGGATTGGGAGCGGGGGGCGACAATGAGCAGTTCTTC; CDR3: CAISSGLGAGGDNEQFF
size: few; D: TRBD2; V: TRBV28; J: TRBJ2-1; DNA: TGTGCCAGCAGTTTCCCCGCCCGGGGGGGACGGTTCTTC; CDR3: CASSFPARGGRFF
size: few; D: NA; V: TRBV6-6; J: TRBJ1-1; DNA: TGTGCCAGCAGCCCGGGGGGCCCATCGAGTGCTGAAGCTTTCTTT; CDR3: CASSPGGPSSAEAFF
size: few; D: NA; V: TRBV19; J: TRBJ1-4; DNA: TGTGCCAGTAGTCGCGTTCAGGGGAGTGAAAAACTGTTTTTT; CDR3: CASSRVQGSEKLFF
size: few; D: NA; V: TRBV2; J: TRBJ2-2; DNA: TGTGCCAGCAGTTTAATCCAAAACACCGGGGAGCTGTTTTTT; CDR3: CASSLIQNTGELFF
size: NA; D: NA; V: TRBV6-1; J: TRBJ1-1; DNA: TGTGCCAGCAGTGAAGGTCCTGATAGGACTGAAGCTTTCTTT; CDR3: CASSEGPDRTEAFF
size: NA; D: NA; V: TRBV20-1; J: TRBJ2-1; DNA: TGCAGTGCTACGAACAGGGCTAGCTCCTACAATGAGCAGTTCTTC; CDR3: CSATNRASSYNEQFF
size: NA; D: TRBD1; V: TRBV12-3/TRBV12-4; J: TRBJ1-6; DNA: TGTGCCAGCAACCACAGGGGGTGGAATTCACCCCTCCACTTT; CDR3: CASNHRGWNSPLHF
size: NA; D: TRBD2; V: TRBV20-1; J: TRBJ2-5; DNA: TGCAGTGCTCGCATAGGGACTAGCGGGAAAGAGACCCAGTACTTC; CDR3: CSARIGTSGKETQYF
size: few; D: NA; V: TRBV20-1; J: TRBJ1-2; DNA: TGCAGTGCTAGAGGGACAGCCTATGGCTACACCTTC; CDR3: CSARGTAYGYTF
size: few; D: NA; V: TRBV6-2/TRBV6-3; J: TRBJ1-1; DNA: TGTGCCAGCAGCGAACCGGGACAACTGAACACTGAAGCTTTCTTT; CDR3: CASSEPGQLNTEAFF
size: NA; D: TRBD2; V: TRBV7-2; J: TRBJ2-7; DNA: TGTGCCGGCAGCTTAGGGTTTAGGTCTAGCGGGAGCCACGAGCAGTACTTC; CDR3: CAGSLGFRSSGSHEQYF